The T cell receptor beta chain described here comes from a study of glioma-infiltrating T cells. Findings of the study overall: Only very few CDR3 sequences appeared in both tissue and blood. Non-neoplastic patients had below-expected tissue-blood divergence, while all gliomas exceeded expectation.

Germline V gives CDR1 MNHNY, CDR2 SVGAGI (reference sequence). V lost 2 bases and J 6 bases, leaving 11 bases between the germline ends. The CDR3 covers 14 residues. Using RNA template, CDR3s of TCR alpha and beta were amplified with iRepertoire arm-PCR. For one-step reverse transcription and amplification, 100-400 ng of tissue mRNA or PBMC total RNA was used. TCRdb re-analysed the multiplex PCR reads in MiXCR, keeping a single row per CDR3 protein. The data show approximately 120,000 distinct CDR3 sequences, less than 30% seen once. This clonotype appeared many times. Its antigen is not identified. V gene TRBV6-6 combines with J gene TRBJ2-1; a weak D match, TRBD2 (6 bases). The sequence was collected from a human donor with low-grade glioma or glioblastoma, undergoing nonglioma brain surgery, or in good health (not recorded which). Source material: glioma tissue, nonneoplastic brain tissue, or PBMCs (not recorded which). The CDR3 DNA reads TGTGCCAGCAGTTACGATGGAGGGTCCAATGAGCAGTTCTTC. It translates to CASSYDGGSNEQFF.